Each of the 15 T cell receptor beta chains below was sequenced from the same sample in a study of CD8+ T cells in alopecia areata. The sample's treatment: oral pan-JAK inhibitor, 5-10 mg twice daily. RNA extraction and reverse transcription yielded cDNA as sequencing template. Profiling relied on immunoSEQ multiplex PCR, and the TCRdb table lists in-frame clones only, not all of them. Here the sample spans more than 150,000 clones, approximately 51% being singletons. The sequencing here drew on CD8+ T cells sorted from blood, taken at approximately week 52, from a patient treated with tofacitinib. Source of these receptors: a human donor with alopecia areata.

This rearrangement joins TRBV27 to TRBJ2-3; maybe TRBD1 (5 bases). The CDR3 runs to 14 residues. Germline V lookup: CDR1 MNHEY, CDR2 SMNVEV (reference sequence). Trimming shortened V by 4 bases and J by 3 bases, and 11 bases separated the two germline ends. The CDR3 loop reads CASSWGSRTDTQYF. In DNA form, the CDR3 reads TGTGCCAGCAGTTGGGGCAGTAGGACAGATACGCAGTATTTT.

The genes are TRBV30 and TRBJ1-3; weak D call: TRBD1 (6 bases). CDR3 size: 13 residues. Germline V CDR1 and CDR2: GTSNPN, SVGIG (reference sequence). With 0 bases removed from V and 8 bases from J, the gap between germline ends came to 11 bases. The CDR3 DNA sequence: TGTGCCTGGAGTGTAAGGGGGATCGACACCATATATTTT. This sequence encodes CAWSVRGIDTIYF.

V and J are TRBV7-8 and TRBJ1-1, with D unresolved. Germline V gene data show CDR1 as SGHVS and CDR2 as FQNEAQ. V gave up 1 base and J gave up 1 base, with 10 bases separating them. The CDR3 has 15 residues. CDR3 nucleotides: TGTGCCAGCAGCTTAGATCGGGTGGGGAACACTGAAGCTTTCTTT. Translation: CASSLDRVGNTEAFF.

The V and J genes are TRBV9 and TRBJ2-2; 14 bases line up with TRBD2. Unmatched junction bases numbered 5, after V lost 3 bases and J lost 4 bases. This CDR3 has 17 amino acids. Germline V gene sequence: CDR1 SGDLS, CDR2 YYNGEE. CDR3 sequence (DNA): TGTGCCAGCAGCGAGGGACTAGCGGGGGAGCCCACCGGGGAGCTGTTTTTT. This sequence encodes CASSEGLAGEPTGELFF. The full variable domain, completed using reference TRBV9 and TRBJ2-2, is DSGVTQTPKHLITATGQRVTLRCSPRSGDLSVYWYQQSLDQGLQFLIQYYNGEERAKGNILERFSAQQFPDLHSELNLSSLELGDSALYFCASSEGLAGEPTGELFFGEGSRLTVL.

This clone has a handful of counts. The chain has TRBV30 and TRBJ2-1, with TRBD1 matching over 9 bases. The ends lost 5 bases at V and 7 bases at J; junction bases unmatched: 12. Germline assignment: CDR1 GTSNPN and CDR2 SVGIG (reference sequence). The CDR3 extends over 15 amino acids. This chain's CDR3 is CAWDSSGQGTNEQFF. In DNA, the CDR3 is TGTGCCTGGGATAGTTCTGGACAGGGGACGAATGAGCAGTTCTTC.

The V and J genes are TRBV7-8 and TRBJ1-1; 8 positions match TRBD1. The CDR3 is 15 residues long. The trim removed 3 bases at V and 3 bases at J, leaving 6 bases unmatched. Germline CDR1 SGHVS, CDR2 FQNEAQ. This CDR3 reads CASSFSQGADTEAFF. For the CDR3, the DNA is TGTGCCAGCAGCTTTAGCCAGGGGGCCGACACTGAAGCTTTCTTT.

This CDR3 is CASSQGTGLADEQFF. CDR3 DNA sequence: TGCGCCAGCAGCCAAGGGACGGGACTAGCCGATGAGCAGTTCTTC. This chain joins TRBV4-1 and TRBJ2-1; 9 bases fit TRBD2. J gave up 8 bases and V 1 base, and 6 bases lay outside the gene matches. The CDR3 extends over 15 amino acids. Germline CDR1 MGHRA, CDR2 YSYEKL.

The V call is TRBV5-4, the J call TRBJ2-1; 7 bases agree with TRBD1. CDR3 length: 15 residues. V shed 4 bases, J shed 5 bases, and the junction held 9 bases outside the gene matches. Germline assignment: CDR1 SGHNT and CDR2 YYREEE (reference sequence). In DNA form, the CDR3 reads TGTGCCAGCAGCACTCGGACAGGTCTCCACAATGAGCAGTTCTTC. It specifies CASSTRTGLHNEQFF.

The chain uses TRBV5-1 and TRBJ2-4; 7 bases line up with TRBD1. Trimming at V came to 4 bases and at J to 9 bases, leaving 13 bases not matched to a gene. Germline CDR1 SGHRS, CDR2 YFSETQ. The CDR3 length is 15 residues. The CDR3 is CASSLSGTDQGIQYF. The CDR3 DNA reads TGCGCCAGCAGCCTCTCCGGGACAGATCAGGGCATTCAGTACTTC.

The chain recombines TRBV18 with TRBJ1-6; no reliable D call. The CDR3 length is 15 residues. Trimming left V 6 bases short and J 7 bases short, with 16 bases between. Germline values: CDR1 KGHSH, CDR2 LQKENI. The CDR3 DNA follows: TGTGCCAGCTCCCTGAGCGCGCTGGGAAATTCACCCCTCCACTTT. Its protein is CASSLSALGNSPLHF.

There are a few counts of this clone. In nucleotides, the CDR3 is TGTGCCAGCAGCGACAGGGCCTCTGGAAACACCATATATTTT. Its translation is CASSDRASGNTIYF. The rearrangement links TRBV6-5 to TRBJ1-3; 7 nucleotides match TRBD1. Looked up from germline, CDR1 is MNHEY and CDR2 is SVGAGI. The junction had 2 bases not matched to a gene; V was cut back by 6 bases and J by 0 bases. The CDR3 sequence is 14 residues long.

This chain joins TRBV30 and TRBJ2-3; 8 bases are shared with TRBD2. The CDR3 contains 14 residues. Germline values: CDR1 GTSNPN, CDR2 SVGIG (reference sequence). With V trimmed by 0 bases and J by 2 bases, 1 base remained unmatched. The CDR3 here is CAWSVAGVTDTQYF. The DNA of the CDR3 is TGTGCCTGGAGTGTAGCGGGGGTCACAGATACGCAGTATTTT. Drawing the rest from reference TRBV30 and TRBJ2-3, the complete variable domain is SQTIHQWPATLVQPVGSPLSLECTVEGTSNPNLYWYRQAAGRGLQLLFYSVGIGQISSEVPQNLSASRPQDRQFILSSKKLLLSDSGFYLCAWSVAGVTDTQYFGPGTRLTVL.

This clone was seen more than once but under ten times. The gene calls are TRBV14 and TRBJ1-1, with D possibly matching TRBD1 (5 bases). V lost 4 bases and J lost 7, with 13 bases in between. The germline CDR1 and CDR2 sequences are SGHDN and FVKESK. This CDR3 region has 13 residues. CDR3 DNA: TGTGCCAGCAGCCCGAATATGAGGGGTGAAGCTTTCTTT. It is translated as CASSPNMRGEAFF.

The chain uses TRBV6-5 and TRBJ2-2; 7 bases line up with TRBD2. After removal of 2 bases from V and 8 bases from J, the junction contained 11 bases not matched to a gene. This CDR3 has 16 amino acids. Germline loops: CDR1 MNHEY, CDR2 SVGAGI. The CDR3 nucleotides are TGTGCCAGCAGTTACACCAGCCCGGGGGGACGAGGGGAGCTGTTTTTT. This gives the protein CASSYTSPGGRGELFF.

The chain links TRBV6-5 to TRBJ2-7, with a tentative D call TRBD2 (6 bases). Trimming shortened V by 2 bases and J by 3 bases, and 14 bases separated the two germline ends. Germline-derived CDR1 and CDR2 are MNHEY and SVGAGI. The CDR3 covers 15 residues. As DNA, the CDR3 is TGTGCCAGCAGTTACGTTGGGGGGAACCTCTACGAGCAGTACTTC. Translating gives CASSYVGGNLYEQYF.